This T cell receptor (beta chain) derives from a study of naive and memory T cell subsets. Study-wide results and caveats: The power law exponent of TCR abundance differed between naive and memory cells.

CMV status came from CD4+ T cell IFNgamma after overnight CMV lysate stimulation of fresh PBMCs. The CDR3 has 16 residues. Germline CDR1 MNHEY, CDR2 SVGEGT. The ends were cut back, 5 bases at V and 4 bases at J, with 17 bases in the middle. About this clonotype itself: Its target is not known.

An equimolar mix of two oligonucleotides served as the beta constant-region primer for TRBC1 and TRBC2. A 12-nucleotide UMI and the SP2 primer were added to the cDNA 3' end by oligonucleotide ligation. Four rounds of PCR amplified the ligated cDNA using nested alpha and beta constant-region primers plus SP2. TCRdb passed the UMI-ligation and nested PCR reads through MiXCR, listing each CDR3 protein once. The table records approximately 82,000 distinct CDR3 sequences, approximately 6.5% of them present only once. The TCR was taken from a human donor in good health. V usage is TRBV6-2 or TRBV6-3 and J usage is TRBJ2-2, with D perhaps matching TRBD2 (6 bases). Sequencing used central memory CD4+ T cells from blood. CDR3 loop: CASSDMGGSVTGELFF. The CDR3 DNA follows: TGTGCCAGCAGTGACATGGGGGGAAGTGTCACCGGGGAGCTGTTTTTT.